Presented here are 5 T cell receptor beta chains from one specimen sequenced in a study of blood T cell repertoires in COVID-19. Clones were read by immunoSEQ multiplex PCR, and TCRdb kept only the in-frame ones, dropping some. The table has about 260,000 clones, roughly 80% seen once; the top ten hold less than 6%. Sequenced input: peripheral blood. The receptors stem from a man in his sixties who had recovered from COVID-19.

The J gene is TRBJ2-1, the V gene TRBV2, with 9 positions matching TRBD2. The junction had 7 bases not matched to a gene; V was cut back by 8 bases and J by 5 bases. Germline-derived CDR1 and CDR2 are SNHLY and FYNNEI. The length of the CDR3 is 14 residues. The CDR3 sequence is CASDSSGVNNEQFF. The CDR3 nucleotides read TGTGCCAGCGATTCTAGCGGGGTCAACAATGAGCAGTTCTTC.

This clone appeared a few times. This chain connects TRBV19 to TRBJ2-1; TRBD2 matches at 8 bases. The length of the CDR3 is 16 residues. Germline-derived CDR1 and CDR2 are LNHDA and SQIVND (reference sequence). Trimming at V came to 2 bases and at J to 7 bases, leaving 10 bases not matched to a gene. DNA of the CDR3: TGTGCCAGTAGTATAACGAAAGGACTAGCTGTTAATGAGCAGTTCTTC. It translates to CASSITKGLAVNEQFF. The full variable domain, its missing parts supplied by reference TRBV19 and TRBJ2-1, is DGGITQSPKYLFRKEGQNVTLSCEQNLNHDAMYWYRQDPGQGLRLIYYSQIVNDFQKGDIAEGYSVSREKKESFPLTVTSAQKNPTAFYLCASSITKGLAVNEQFFGPGTRLTVL.

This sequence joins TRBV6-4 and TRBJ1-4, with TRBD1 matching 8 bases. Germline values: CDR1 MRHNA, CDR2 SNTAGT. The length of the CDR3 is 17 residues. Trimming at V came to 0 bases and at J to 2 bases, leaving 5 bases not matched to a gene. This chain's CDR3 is CASSDSTGVVTNEKLFF. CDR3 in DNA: TGTGCCAGCAGTGACTCGACAGGGGTTGTGACTAATGAAAAACTGTTTTTT.

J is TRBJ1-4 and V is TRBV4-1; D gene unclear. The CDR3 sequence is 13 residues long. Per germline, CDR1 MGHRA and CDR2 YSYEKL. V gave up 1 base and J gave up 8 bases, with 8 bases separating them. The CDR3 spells CASSQVEEEKLFF. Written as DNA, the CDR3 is TGCGCCAGCAGCCAAGTGGAGGAGGAAAAACTGTTTTTT.

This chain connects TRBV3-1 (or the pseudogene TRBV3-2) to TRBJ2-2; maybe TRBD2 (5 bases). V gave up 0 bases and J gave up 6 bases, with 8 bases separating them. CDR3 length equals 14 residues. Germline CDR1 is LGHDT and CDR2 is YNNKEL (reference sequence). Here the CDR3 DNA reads TGTGCCAGCAGCCAAGATACGAGGGCCGGGGAGCTGTTTTTT. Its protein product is CASSQDTRAGELFF.